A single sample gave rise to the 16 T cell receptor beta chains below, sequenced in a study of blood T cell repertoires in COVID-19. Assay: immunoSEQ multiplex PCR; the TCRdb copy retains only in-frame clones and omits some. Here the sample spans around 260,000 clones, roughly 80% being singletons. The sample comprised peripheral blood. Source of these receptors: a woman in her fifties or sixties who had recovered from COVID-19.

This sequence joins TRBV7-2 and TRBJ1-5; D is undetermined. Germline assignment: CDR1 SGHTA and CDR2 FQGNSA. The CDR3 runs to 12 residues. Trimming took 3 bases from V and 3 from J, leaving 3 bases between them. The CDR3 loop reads CASSFNNQPQHF. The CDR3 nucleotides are TGTGCCAGCAGCTTCAACAATCAGCCCCAGCATTTT.

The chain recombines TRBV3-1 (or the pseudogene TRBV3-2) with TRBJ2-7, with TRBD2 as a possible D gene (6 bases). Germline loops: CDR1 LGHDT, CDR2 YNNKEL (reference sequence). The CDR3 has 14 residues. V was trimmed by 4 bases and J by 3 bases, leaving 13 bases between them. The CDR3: CASSPRLGFYEQYF. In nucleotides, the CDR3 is TGTGCCAGCAGCCCCAGACTAGGATTCTACGAGCAGTACTTC.

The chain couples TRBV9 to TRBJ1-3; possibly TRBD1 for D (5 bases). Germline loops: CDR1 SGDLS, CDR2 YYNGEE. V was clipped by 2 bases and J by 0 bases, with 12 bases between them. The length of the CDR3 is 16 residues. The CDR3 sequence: CASSVGGGDSGNTIYF. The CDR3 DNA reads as TGTGCCAGCAGCGTTGGGGGAGGGGACTCTGGAAACACCATATATTTT.

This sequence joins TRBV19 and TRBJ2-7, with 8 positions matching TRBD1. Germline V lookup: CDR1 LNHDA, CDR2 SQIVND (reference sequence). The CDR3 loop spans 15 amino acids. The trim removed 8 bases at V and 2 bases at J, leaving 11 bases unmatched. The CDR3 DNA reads TGTGCCAGTCCGATTGGACAGGGTCCCCCCTACGAGCAGTACTTC. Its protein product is CASPIGQGPPYEQYF.

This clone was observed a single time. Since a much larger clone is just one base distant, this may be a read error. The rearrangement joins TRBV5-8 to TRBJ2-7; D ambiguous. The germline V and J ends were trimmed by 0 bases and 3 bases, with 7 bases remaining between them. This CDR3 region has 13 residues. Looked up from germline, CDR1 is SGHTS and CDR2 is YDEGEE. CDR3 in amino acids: CASSLGTDYEQYF. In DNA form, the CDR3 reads TGTGCCAGCAGCTTGGGTACAGACTACGAGCAGTACTTC. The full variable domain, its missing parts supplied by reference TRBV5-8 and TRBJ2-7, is EAGVTQSPTHLIKTRGQQATLRCSPISGHTSVYWYQQALGLGLQFLLWYDEGEERNRGNFPPRFSGRQFPNYSSELNVNALELEDSALYLCASSLGTDYEQYFGPGTRLTVT.

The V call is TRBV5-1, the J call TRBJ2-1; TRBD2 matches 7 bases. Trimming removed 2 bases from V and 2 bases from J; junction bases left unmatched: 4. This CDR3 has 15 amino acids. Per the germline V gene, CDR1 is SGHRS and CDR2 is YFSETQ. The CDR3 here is CASSFGGSTYNEQFF. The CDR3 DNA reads TGCGCCAGCAGCTTCGGCGGGAGCACCTACAATGAGCAGTTCTTC.

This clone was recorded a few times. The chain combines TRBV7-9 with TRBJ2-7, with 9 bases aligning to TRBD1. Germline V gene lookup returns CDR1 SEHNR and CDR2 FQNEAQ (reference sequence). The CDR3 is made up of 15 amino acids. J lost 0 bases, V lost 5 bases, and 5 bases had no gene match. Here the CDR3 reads CASSAQGALSYEQYF. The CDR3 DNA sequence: TGTGCCAGCAGCGCACAGGGGGCCCTCTCCTACGAGCAGTACTTC.

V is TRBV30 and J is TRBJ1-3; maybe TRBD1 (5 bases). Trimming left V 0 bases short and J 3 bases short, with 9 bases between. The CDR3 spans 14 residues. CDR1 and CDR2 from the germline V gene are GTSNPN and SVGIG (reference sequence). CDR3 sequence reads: CAWSVGLGGNTIYF. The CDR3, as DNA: TGTGCCTGGAGTGTGGGGCTGGGTGGAAACACCATATATTTT.

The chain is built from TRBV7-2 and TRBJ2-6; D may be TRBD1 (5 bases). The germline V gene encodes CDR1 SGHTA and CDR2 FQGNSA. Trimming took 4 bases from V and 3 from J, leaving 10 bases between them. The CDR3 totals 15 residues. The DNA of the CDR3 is TGTGCCAGCAGCTCAGGGCTGAGTGGGGCCAACGTCCTGACTTTC. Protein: CASSSGLSGANVLTF.

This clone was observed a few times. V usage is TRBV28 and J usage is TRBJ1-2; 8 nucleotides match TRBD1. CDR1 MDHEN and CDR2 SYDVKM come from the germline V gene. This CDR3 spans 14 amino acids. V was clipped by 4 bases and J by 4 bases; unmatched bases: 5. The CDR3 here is CASSSGQVVYGYTF. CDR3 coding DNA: TGTGCCAGCAGTTCGGGACAGGTGGTCTATGGCTACACCTTC.

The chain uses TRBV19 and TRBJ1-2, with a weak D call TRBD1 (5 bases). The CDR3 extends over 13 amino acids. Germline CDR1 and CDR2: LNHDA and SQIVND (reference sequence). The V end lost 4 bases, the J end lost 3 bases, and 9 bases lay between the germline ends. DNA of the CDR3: TGTGCCAGTAGTAGCAGGGCCGACTATGGCTACACCTTC. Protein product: CASSSRADYGYTF.

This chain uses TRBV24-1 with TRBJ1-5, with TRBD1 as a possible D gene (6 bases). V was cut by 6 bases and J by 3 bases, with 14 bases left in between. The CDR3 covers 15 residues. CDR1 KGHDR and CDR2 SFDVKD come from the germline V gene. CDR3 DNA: TGTGCCACCAGTCCCCGAGGGGGATTCAATCAGCCCCAGCATTTT. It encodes CATSPRGGFNQPQHF.

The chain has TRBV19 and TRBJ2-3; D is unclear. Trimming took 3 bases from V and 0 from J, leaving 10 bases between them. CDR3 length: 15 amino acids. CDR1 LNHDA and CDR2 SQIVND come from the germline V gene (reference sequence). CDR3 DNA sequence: TGTGCCAGTAGTATTTTCGAGCCAAGCACAGATACGCAGTATTTT. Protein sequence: CASSIFEPSTDTQYF.

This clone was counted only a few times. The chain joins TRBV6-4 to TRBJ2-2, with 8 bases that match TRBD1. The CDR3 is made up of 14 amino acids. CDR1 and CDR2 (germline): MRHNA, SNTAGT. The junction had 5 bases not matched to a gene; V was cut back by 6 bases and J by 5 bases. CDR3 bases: TGTGCCAGCAGGGGGACAGGCAAAACCGGGGAGCTGTTTTTT. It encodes CASRGTGKTGELFF.

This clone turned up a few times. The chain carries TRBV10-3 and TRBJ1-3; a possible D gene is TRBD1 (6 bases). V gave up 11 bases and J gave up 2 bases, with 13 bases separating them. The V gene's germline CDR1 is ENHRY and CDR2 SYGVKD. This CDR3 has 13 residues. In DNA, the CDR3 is TGTGCCGCAAACACAGGGACTGGAAACACCATATATTTT. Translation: CAANTGTGNTIYF.

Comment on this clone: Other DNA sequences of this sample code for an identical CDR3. The CDR3 DNA sequence: TGTGCCAGCAGCCCTAGCGGGATCGGGGAGCTGTTTTTT. Translated: CASSPSGIGELFF. The V gene is TRBV3-1 (or the pseudogene TRBV3-2), the J gene TRBJ2-2; TRBD2 aligns across 9 bases. Losses at the gene ends were 4 bases for V and 7 bases for J; bases not matched to a gene: 1. This CDR3 has 13 amino acids. Germline-derived CDR1 and CDR2 are LGHDT and YNNKEL (reference sequence).